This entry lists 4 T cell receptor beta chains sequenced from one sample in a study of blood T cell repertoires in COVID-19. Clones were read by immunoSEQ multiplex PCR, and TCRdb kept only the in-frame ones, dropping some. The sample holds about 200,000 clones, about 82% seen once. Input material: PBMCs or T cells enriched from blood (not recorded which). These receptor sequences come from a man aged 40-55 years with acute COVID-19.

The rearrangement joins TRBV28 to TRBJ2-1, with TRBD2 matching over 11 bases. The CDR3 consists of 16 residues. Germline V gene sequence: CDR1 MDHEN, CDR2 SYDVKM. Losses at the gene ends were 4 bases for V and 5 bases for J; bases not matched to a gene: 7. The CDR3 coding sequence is TGTGCCAGCAGTTGGGATCGACTAGCGGGAAACAATGAGCAGTTCTTC. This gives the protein CASSWDRLAGNNEQFF.

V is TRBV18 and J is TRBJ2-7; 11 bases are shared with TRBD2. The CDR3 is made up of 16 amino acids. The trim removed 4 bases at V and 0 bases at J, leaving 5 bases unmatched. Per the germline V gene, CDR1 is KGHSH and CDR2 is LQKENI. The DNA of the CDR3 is TGTGCCAGCTCACGTACCGGGACTAGCGGCTCCTACGAGCAGTACTTC. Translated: CASSRTGTSGSYEQYF.

This chain's CDR3 is CAWGQGSYEQYF. The CDR3 coding sequence is TGTGCCTGGGGACAGGGCTCCTACGAGCAGTACTTC. The rearrangement uses TRBV30 and TRBJ2-7; TRBD1 aligns across 8 bases. Trimming removed 5 bases from V and 0 bases from J; junction bases left unmatched: 0. The CDR3 spans 12 residues. Looked up from germline, CDR1 is GTSNPN and CDR2 is SVGIG (reference sequence).

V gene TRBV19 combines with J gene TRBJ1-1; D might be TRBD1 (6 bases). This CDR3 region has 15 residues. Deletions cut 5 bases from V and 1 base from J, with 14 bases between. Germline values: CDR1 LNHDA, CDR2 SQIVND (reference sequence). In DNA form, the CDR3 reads TGTGCCAGTAGTGGCAAAGGGGGTTCGAACACTGAAGCTTTCTTT. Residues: CASSGKGGSNTEAFF. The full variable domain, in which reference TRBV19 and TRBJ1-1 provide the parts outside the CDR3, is DGGITQSPKYLFRKEGQNVTLSCEQNLNHDAMYWYRQDPGQGLRLIYYSQIVNDFQKGDIAEGYSVSREKKESFPLTVTSAQKNPTAFYLCASSGKGGSNTEAFFGQGTRLTVV.